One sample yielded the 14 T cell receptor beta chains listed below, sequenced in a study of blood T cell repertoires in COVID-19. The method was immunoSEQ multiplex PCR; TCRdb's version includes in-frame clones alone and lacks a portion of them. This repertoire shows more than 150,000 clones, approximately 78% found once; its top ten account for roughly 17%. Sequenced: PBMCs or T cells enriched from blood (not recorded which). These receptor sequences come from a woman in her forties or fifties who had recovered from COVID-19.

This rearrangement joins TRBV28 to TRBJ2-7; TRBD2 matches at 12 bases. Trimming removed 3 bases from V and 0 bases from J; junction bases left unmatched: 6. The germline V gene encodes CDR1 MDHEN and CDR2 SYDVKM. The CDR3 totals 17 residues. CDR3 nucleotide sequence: TGTGCCAGCAGTTTTCGGACTAGCGGGATTAGCTCCTACGAGCAGTACTTC. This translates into CASSFRTSGISSYEQYF.

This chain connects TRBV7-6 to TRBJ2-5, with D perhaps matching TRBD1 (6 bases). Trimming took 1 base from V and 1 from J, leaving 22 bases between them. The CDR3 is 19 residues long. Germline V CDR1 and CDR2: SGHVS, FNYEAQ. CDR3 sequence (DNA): TGTGCCAGCAGCTTAGGAGGGGGAAGGAACAGGCGGATCCAAGAGACCCAGTACTTC. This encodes CASSLGGGRNRRIQETQYF.

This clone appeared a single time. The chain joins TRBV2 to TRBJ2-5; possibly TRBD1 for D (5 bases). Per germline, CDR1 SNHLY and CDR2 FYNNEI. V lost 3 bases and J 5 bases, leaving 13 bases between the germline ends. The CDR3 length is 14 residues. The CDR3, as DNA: TGTGCCAGCAGTGATTCGCAGGGCCGGGAGACCCAGTACTTC. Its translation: CASSDSQGRETQYF.

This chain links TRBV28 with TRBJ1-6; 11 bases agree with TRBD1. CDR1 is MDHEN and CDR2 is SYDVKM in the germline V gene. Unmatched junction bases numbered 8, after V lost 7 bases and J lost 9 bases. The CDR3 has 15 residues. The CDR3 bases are TGTGCCAGCAATCGCTACGGGACAGGGGGTTCACCCCTCCACTTT. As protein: CASNRYGTGGSPLHF.

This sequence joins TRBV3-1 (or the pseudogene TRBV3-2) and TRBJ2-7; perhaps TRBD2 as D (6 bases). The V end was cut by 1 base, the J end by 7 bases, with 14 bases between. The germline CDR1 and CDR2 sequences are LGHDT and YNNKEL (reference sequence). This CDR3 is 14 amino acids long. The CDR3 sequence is CASSQVTTRGEQYF. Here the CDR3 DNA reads TGTGCCAGCAGCCAAGTAACGACTAGGGGTGAGCAGTACTTC.

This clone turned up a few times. CDR3 nucleotide sequence: TGTGCCAGCAGCCCCCAGGACAGGGGGCTTGGTCAGCCCCAGCATTTT. As protein: CASSPQDRGLGQPQHF. The chain has TRBV5-5 and TRBJ1-5; 11 nucleotides agree with TRBD1. Trimming removed 4 bases from V and 6 bases from J; junction bases left unmatched: 9. The CDR3 runs 16 residues. Germline-derived CDR1 and CDR2 are SGHKS and YYEKEE (reference sequence).

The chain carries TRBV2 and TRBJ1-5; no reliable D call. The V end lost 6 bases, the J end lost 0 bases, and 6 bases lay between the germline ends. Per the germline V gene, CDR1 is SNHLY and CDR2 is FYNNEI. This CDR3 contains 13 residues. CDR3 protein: CASRPDSNQPQHF. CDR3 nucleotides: TGTGCCAGCAGGCCAGATAGCAATCAGCCCCAGCATTTT.

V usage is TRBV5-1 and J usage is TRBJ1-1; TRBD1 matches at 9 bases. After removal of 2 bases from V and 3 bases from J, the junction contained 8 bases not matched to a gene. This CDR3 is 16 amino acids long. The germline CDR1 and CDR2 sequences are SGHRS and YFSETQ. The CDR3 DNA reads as TGCGCCAGCAGCTTAGGGGGACAGGGTGTTTACACTGAAGCTTTCTTT. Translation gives CASSLGGQGVYTEAFF.

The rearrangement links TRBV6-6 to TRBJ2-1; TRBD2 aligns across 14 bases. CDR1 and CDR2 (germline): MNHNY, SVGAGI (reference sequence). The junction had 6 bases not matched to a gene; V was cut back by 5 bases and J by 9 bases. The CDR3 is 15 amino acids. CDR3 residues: CASSDMTSGRVEQFF. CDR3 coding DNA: TGTGCCAGCAGTGACATGACTAGCGGGAGGGTTGAGCAGTTCTTC.

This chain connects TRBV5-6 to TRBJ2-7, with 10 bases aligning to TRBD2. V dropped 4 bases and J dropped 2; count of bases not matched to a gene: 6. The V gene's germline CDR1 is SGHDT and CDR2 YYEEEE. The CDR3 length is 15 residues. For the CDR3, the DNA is TGTGCCAGCAGCCTGGGACTAGCGCGAGCCTACGAGCAGTACTTC. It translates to CASSLGLARAYEQYF.

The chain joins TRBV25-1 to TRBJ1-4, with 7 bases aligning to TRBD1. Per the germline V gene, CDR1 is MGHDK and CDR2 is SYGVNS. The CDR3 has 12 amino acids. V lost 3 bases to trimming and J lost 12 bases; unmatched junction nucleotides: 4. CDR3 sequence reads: CASSDYTGELFF. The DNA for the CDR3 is TGTGCCAGCAGTGACTATACAGGGGAACTGTTTTTT.

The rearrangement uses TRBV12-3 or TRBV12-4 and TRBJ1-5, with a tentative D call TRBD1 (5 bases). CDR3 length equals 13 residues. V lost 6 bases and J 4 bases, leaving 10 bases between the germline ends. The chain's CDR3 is CASSPGRNQPQHF. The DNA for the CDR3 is TGTGCCAGCAGCCCAGGGCGGAATCAGCCCCAGCATTTT.

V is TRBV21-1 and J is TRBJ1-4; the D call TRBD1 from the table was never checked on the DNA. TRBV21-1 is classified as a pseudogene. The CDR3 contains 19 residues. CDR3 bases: TGTGCCAGCAGCCAATGGGGAAGATTGAAGTGGCAGGGAAGCGAAAAACTGTTTTTT. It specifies CASSQWGRLKWQGSEKLFF.

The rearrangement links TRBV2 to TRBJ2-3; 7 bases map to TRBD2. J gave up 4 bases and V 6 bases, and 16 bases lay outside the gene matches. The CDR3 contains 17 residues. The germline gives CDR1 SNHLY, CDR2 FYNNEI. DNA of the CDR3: TGTGCCAGCAGCTGGGTCAGTCCGGGACGGGGGGCAGATACGCAGTATTTT. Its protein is CASSWVSPGRGADTQYF.